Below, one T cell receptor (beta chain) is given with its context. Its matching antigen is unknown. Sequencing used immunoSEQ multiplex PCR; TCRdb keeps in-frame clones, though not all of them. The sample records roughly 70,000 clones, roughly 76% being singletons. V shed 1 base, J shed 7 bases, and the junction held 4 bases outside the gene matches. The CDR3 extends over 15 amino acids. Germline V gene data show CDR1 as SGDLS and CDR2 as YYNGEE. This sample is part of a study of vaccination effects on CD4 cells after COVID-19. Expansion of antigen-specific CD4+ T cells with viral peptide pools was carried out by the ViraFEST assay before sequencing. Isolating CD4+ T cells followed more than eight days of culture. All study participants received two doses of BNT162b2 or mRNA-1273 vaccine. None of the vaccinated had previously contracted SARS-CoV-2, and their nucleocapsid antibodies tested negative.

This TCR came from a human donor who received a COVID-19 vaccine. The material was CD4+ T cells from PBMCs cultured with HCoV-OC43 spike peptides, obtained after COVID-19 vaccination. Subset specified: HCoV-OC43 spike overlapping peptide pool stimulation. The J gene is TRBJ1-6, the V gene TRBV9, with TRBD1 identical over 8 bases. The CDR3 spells CASSVTGTGNSPLHF. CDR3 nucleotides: TGTGCCAGCAGCGTAACCGGGACAGGAAATTCACCCCTCCACTTT.